This T cell receptor (beta chain) was identified in a study of OX40 agonist ivuxolimab in advanced cancers. Study-level information: Each dose-escalation patient presented with hepatocellular carcinoma, melanoma, renal cell or head and neck cancer. Prior anti-PD-1, anti-PD-L1 or anti-CTLA-4 therapy did not bar entry, and more than 35% had some. Study observations and caveats: CD8+ T cells showed, on average, more clonal expansion than CD4+ cells.

Remarks on this clone: Its antigen is currently unknown.

V lost 1 base to trimming and J lost 7 bases; unmatched junction nucleotides: 10. Germline CDR1 reads PRHDT; CDR2 reads FYEKMQ (reference sequence). The length of the CDR3 is 16 residues. TCRdb's copy holds only in-frame clones and misses some; the assay was immunoSEQ multiplex PCR. This table has about 93,000 clones, roughly 94% appearing once. The origin of this receptor is an adult with an advanced solid tumor such as melanoma, head and neck, liver or kidney cancer. The rearrangement joins TRBV13 to TRBJ2-1; TRBD2 agrees at 7 bases. The sequenced sample was CD4+ or CD8+ T cells sorted from blood, obtained in a trial of the OX40 agonist ivuxolimab. The CDR3 here is CASSLVGGSFRNEQFF. As DNA, the CDR3 is TGTGCCAGCAGCTTAGTCGGCGGGAGTTTTAGGAATGAGCAGTTCTTC.